The 14 T cell receptor beta chains presented below share a single source sample, sequenced in a study of cytomegalovirus exposure and HLA in healthy donors. This PCR relied on a set of 60 Vbeta primers and 13 Jbeta primers. The protocol was immunoSEQ multiplex PCR, while the TCRdb copy is restricted to in-frame clones and leaves out a portion. The data hold approximately 170,000 clones, with roughly 77% observed a single time. Sequenced input: PBMCs. These receptors all stem from a man between 18 and 29 years old in good health and CMV-seropositive.

This sequence joins TRBV5-1 and TRBJ1-4; tentatively, D is TRBD1 (6 bases). The CDR3 sequence is 16 residues long. Per the germline V gene, CDR1 is SGHRS and CDR2 is YFSETQ. The V gene lost 4 bases and the J gene lost 4 bases, with 17 bases spanning the gap. CDR3 amino acids: CASSQGSQSLNEKLFF. CDR3 DNA sequence: TGCGCCAGCAGCCAGGGGAGCCAATCACTTAATGAAAAACTGTTTTTT.

This clone was counted between two and nine times. V is TRBV29-1 and J is TRBJ2-3; D might be TRBD1 (5 bases). The CDR3 is 14 amino acids. From germline, CDR1 is SQVTM and CDR2 ANQGSEA. Trimming took 6 bases from V and 6 from J, leaving 19 bases between them. This CDR3 is CSVSLNRQSDTQYF. CDR3 in DNA: TGCAGCGTATCCCTTAACAGACAGTCCGATACGCAGTATTTT.

A few counts support this clone. This chain connects TRBV9 to TRBJ2-1; 8 positions agree with TRBD2. This CDR3 contains 15 residues. V lost 0 bases and J lost 3; bases outside the gene matches: 2. Per the germline V gene, CDR1 is SGDLS and CDR2 is YYNGEE. The CDR3 protein is CASSVVSGVYNEQFF. CDR3 DNA sequence: TGTGCCAGCAGCGTAGTTAGCGGGGTCTACAATGAGCAGTTCTTC.

CDR3 in amino acids: CASSPLAGGNTGELFF. DNA for the CDR3: TGTGCCAGCAGCCCTCTAGCGGGGGGGAACACCGGGGAGCTGTTTTTT. The J gene is TRBJ2-2, the V gene TRBV7-6; 11 positions agree with TRBD2. The CDR3 has 16 residues. Germline CDR1 is SGHVS and CDR2 is FNYEAQ. V lost 5 bases to trimming and J lost 1 base; unmatched junction nucleotides: 3.

This clone has more than one count but fewer than ten. The CDR3 is CASSSPTGAMNTEAFF. CDR3 bases: TGCGCCAGCAGCTCCCCGACAGGGGCAATGAACACTGAAGCTTTCTTT. The V and J genes are TRBV5-1 and TRBJ1-1; 8 bases agree with TRBD1. This CDR3 has 16 amino acids. Germline V gene data show CDR1 as SGHRS and CDR2 as YFSETQ. V trimming: 3 bases; J trimming: 0 bases; junction bases outside the gene matches: 7.

The chain employs TRBV9 and TRBJ1-1; 8 bases agree with TRBD1. CDR1 and CDR2 (germline): SGDLS, YYNGEE. The V gene end was trimmed by 2 bases and the J gene end by 4 bases; junction bases not matched to a gene: 1. This CDR3 spans 13 amino acids. The CDR3 DNA is TGTGCCAGCAGCGTGACAGGGGCCACTGAAGCTTTCTTT. This codes for CASSVTGATEAFF.

The gene calls are TRBV29-1 and TRBJ2-7, with D possibly TRBD1 on 6 matching bases. V gave up 2 bases and J gave up 3 bases, with 17 bases separating them. The CDR3 has 15 residues. CDR1 SQVTM and CDR2 ANQGSEA come from the germline V gene. The CDR3 spells CSVELGAGDNYEQYV. CDR3 sequence (DNA): TGCAGCGTTGAACTGGGGGCAGGGGATAACTACGAGCAGTACGTC.

This clone was recorded a few times. The genes are TRBV6-1 and TRBJ1-1; TRBD1 might be the D (5 bases). CDR1 MNHNS and CDR2 SASEGT come from the germline V gene. The CDR3 has 16 amino acids. V was pared by 0 bases and J by 2 bases, with 13 bases between. The CDR3 reads CASSEARTLINTEAFF. The CDR3, as DNA: TGTGCCAGCAGTGAAGCGAGGACACTTATTAACACTGAAGCTTTCTTT.

V and J are TRBV10-3 and TRBJ1-6; D remains ambiguous. This CDR3 region has 13 residues. The germline V and J ends were trimmed by 2 bases and 6 bases, with 5 bases remaining between them. The germline gives CDR1 ENHRY, CDR2 SYGVKD. The CDR3 region is CAISETSNSPLHF. CDR3 DNA sequence: TGTGCCATCAGTGAGACAAGTAATTCACCCCTCCACTTT.

This sequence joins TRBV13 and TRBJ2-1; D is perhaps TRBD2 (6 bases). V was shortened by 5 bases and J by 6 bases, with 14 bases between the two germline ends. The germline gives CDR1 PRHDT, CDR2 FYEKMQ (reference sequence). The CDR3 totals 14 residues. Here the CDR3 reads CASSRTGSINEQFF. In DNA, the CDR3 is TGTGCCAGCAGCCGGACCGGGAGTATCAATGAGCAGTTCTTC.

The V call is TRBV7-2, the J call TRBJ1-3; 8 nucleotides line up with TRBD1. With 4 bases clipped from V and 4 bases from J, the junction kept 6 bases outside the gene matches. CDR3 length: 15 residues. Germline loops: CDR1 SGHTA, CDR2 FQGNSA. The CDR3, as DNA: TGTGCCAGCAGCTCCAAGGACAGGGTAGGAAACACCATATATTTT. Its translation: CASSSKDRVGNTIYF.

This chain uses TRBV28 with TRBJ2-7; 14 positions match TRBD2. Per the germline V gene, CDR1 is MDHEN and CDR2 is SYDVKM. This CDR3 has 18 amino acids. The junction had 10 bases not matched to a gene; V was cut back by 5 bases and J by 1 base. The CDR3: CASSTGLAGAFYSYEQYV. For the CDR3, the DNA is TGTGCCAGCAGTACGGGACTAGCGGGGGCCTTTTATTCCTACGAGCAGTACGTC.

J is TRBJ2-7 and V is TRBV7-9; 8 nucleotides line up with TRBD1. The CDR3 length is 13 residues. The V gene end was trimmed by 5 bases and the J gene end by 9 bases; junction bases not matched to a gene: 9. The germline V gene has CDR1 SEHNR and CDR2 FQNEAQ (reference sequence). Written as DNA, the CDR3 is TGTGCCAGCAGCCTTGGAGGACAGGGTAGGCAGTACGTC. It encodes CASSLGGQGRQYV.

This clone was seen a handful of times. The V and J genes are TRBV27 and TRBJ1-2; 7 bases are a match to TRBD1. Germline CDR1 MNHEY, CDR2 SMNVEV (reference sequence). This CDR3 has 13 residues. J gave up 4 bases and V 5 bases, and 4 bases lay outside the gene matches. The CDR3 sequence: CASSPQGSYGYTF. The CDR3 DNA is TGTGCCAGCAGTCCACAGGGGAGCTATGGCTACACCTTC.